This is a list of T cell receptor beta chains from one sample in a study of CD8 T cells in ankylosing spondylitis. TCRdb itself ran the 5' RACE reads through MiXCR, one entry per CDR3 protein. This table holds about 210,000 distinct CDR3 sequences, 8% to 10% found once. Sample: blood, either unsorted or a sorted T cell fraction (not recorded which). These receptors came from a female donor with ankylosing spondylitis or in good health (not recorded which). CDR3s include the opening cysteine and the closing phenylalanine or tryptophan. The order of the fields is V gene, clone size, D gene, J gene, CDR3 protein, CDR3 DNA. A D gene is named only where the DNA matches it firmly. The size field is filled for only some rows; it gives once, few, many or a size class.

>TRBV11-2|NA|NA|TRBJ2-1
CASSLEALNEQFF
TGTGCCAGCAGCTTAGAAGCTCTCAATGAGCAGTTCTTC
>TRBV7-2|many|NA|TRBJ2-5
CASSAPGGPGAQYF
TGTGCCAGCTCTGCACCGGGAGGCCCAGGGGCCCAGTACTTC
>TRBV19|many|NA|TRBJ1-5
CASSRESGQGNQPQHF
TGTGCCAGTAGTCGGGAGTCCGGGCAAGGCAATCAGCCCCAGCATTTT
>TRBV10-3|many|NA|TRBJ2-5
CAISDPGPQETQYF
TGTGCCATCAGTGATCCGGGGCCTCAAGAGACCCAGTACTTC
>TRBV5-1|many|TRBD2|TRBJ2-1
CASRPTSGSKQFF
TGCGCCAGCAGGCCGACTAGCGGGAGTAAGCAGTTCTTC
>TRBV6-1|few|TRBD1|TRBJ1-5
CASSEAPGGRQPQHF
TGTGCCAGCAGTGAGGCCCCAGGGGGCAGGCAGCCCCAGCATTTT
>TRBV5-1|NA|NA|TRBJ1-3
CASSEGPGNTIYF
TGCGCCAGCAGTGAGGGGCCTGGAAACACCATATATTTT
>TRBV5-1|many|TRBD1|TRBJ1-1
CASSPQQGIEAFF
TGCGCCAGCAGCCCTCAACAGGGGATTGAAGCTTTCTTT
>TRBV28|NA|NA|TRBJ1-5
CASSLAISNQPQHF
TGTGCCAGCAGTTTGGCGATCAGCAATCAGCCCCAGCATTTT
>TRBV4-3|many|NA|TRBJ1-2
CASSPGRAGYTF
TGCGCCAGCAGCCCGGGTAGGGCTGGCTACACCTTC
>TRBV7-6|many|TRBD2|TRBJ2-1
CASGSPSGSSQFF
TGTGCCAGCGGGAGTCCTAGCGGGTCCTCTCAGTTCTTC
>TRBV20-1|many|TRBD2|TRBJ2-1
CSARDVGLAGGDEQFF
TGCAGTGCTAGAGATGTCGGACTAGCGGGAGGGGATGAGCAGTTCTTC
>TRBV7-9|few|TRBD1|TRBJ2-7
CASSTRQGTYEQYF
TGTGCCAGCAGCACTCGACAGGGCACCTACGAGCAGTACTTC
>TRBV10-1|few|NA|TRBJ1-5
CASSDGTTRSNQPQHF
TGCGCCAGCAGTGACGGAACTACTCGGAGCAATCAGCCCCAGCATTTT
>TRBV29-1|many|NA|TRBJ2-7
CSVGPGHNEQYF
TGCAGCGTTGGGCCGGGGCACAACGAGCAGTACTTC
>TRBV5-1|many|NA|TRBJ1-1
CASSLWGTGNTEAFF
TGCGCCAGCAGCTTGTGGGGAACAGGGAACACTGAAGCTTTCTTT
>TRBV29-1|many|NA|TRBJ1-2
CSVGITAYGYTF
TGCAGCGTTGGAATAACAGCCTATGGCTACACCTTC
>TRBV11-3|many|NA|TRBJ2-5
CASSSGDSRETQYF
TGTGCCAGCAGCTCAGGGGACTCTCGGGAGACCCAGTACTTC
>TRBV9|few|NA|TRBJ2-4
CASSVDGARGDIQYF
TGTGCCAGCAGCGTAGATGGAGCCCGAGGAGACATTCAGTACTTC
>TRBV28|few|NA|TRBJ1-2
CASSPDSLYPYGYTF
TGTGCCAGCAGTCCAGACAGCCTCTACCCTTATGGCTACACCTTC
>TRBV6-2/TRBV6-3|few|NA|TRBJ2-7
CASSKGGVYEQYF
TGTGCCAGCAGTAAGGGCGGGGTCTACGAGCAGTACTTC
>TRBV6-5|NA|NA|TRBJ1-6
CASSYSRDLWGSPLHF
TGTGCCAGCAGTTACTCACGGGACCTCTGGGGCTCACCCCTCCACTTT
>TRBV12-3/TRBV12-4|many|NA|TRBJ2-1
CASSSAGAFVGDEQFF
TGTGCCAGCAGTTCCGCGGGGGCGTTTGTAGGGGATGAGCAGTTCTTC
>TRBV7-2|NA|NA|TRBJ2-3
CASSLRLVAASTDTQYF
TGTGCCAGCAGCTTAAGACTTGTAGCGGCAAGCACAGATACGCAGTATTTT
>TRBV28|many|TRBD1|TRBJ2-5
CASGQGQETQYF
TGTGCCAGCGGACAGGGCCAAGAGACCCAGTACTTC
>TRBV18|few|NA|TRBJ2-7
CASSPGPKMYEQYF
TGTGCCAGCTCACCGGGACCGAAGATGTACGAGCAGTACTTC
>TRBV10-3|many|NA|TRBJ2-7
CAINPDRLGHEQYF
TGTGCCATCAATCCCGACAGACTCGGCCACGAGCAGTACTTC
>TRBV12-5|many|NA|TRBJ2-1
CASGFSGNEQFF
TGTGCTAGTGGTTTTTCGGGGAATGAGCAGTTCTTC
>TRBV28|many|TRBD2|TRBJ2-1
CASSFLSGSTYEQFF
TGTGCCAGCAGTTTTCTTAGCGGGAGTACCTATGAGCAGTTCTTC
>TRBV18|NA|TRBD2|TRBJ2-1
CASSPLLAGPYNEQFF
TGTGCCAGCTCACCCTTGCTAGCGGGCCCCTACAATGAGCAGTTCTTC
>TRBV9|many|TRBD1|TRBJ1-2
CASSARDRGYDGYTF
TGTGCCAGCAGCGCCCGGGACAGGGGGTACGATGGCTACACCTTC
>TRBV7-9|many|NA|TRBJ2-2
CASSLGGFAGELFF
TGTGCCAGCAGCCTCGGGGGTTTCGCCGGGGAGCTGTTTTTT
>TRBV10-3|many|TRBD2|TRBJ2-3
CAIRGGTDTQYF
TGTGCCATCCGGGGGGGCACAGATACGCAGTATTTT
>TRBV20-1|many|NA|TRBJ2-1
CSASGIYNEQFF
TGCAGTGCTAGCGGGATCTACAATGAGCAGTTCTTC